The subject of this entry is one T cell receptor (beta chain). The antigen this receptor binds is unknown. The sample holds no much larger clone one base away, and base qualities are not on file. V is trimmed back by 10 bases and J by 0 bases, and the junction contains 9 bases that no gene match accounts for. The CDR3, from cysteine to phenylalanine, totals 17 residues. Solely the CDR3 DNA is kept, with 51 bases framed from the first base. This record belongs to a study of CD8 T cells in ankylosing spondylitis (dated by TCRdb to about 2017). Turning to the overall study: The study set out to find disease-linked TCR variants by profiling T cell receptor beta repertoires in ankylosing spondylitis patients and healthy donors. The whole study cohort included about a hundred healthy donors and 20 to 25 ankylosing spondylitis patients. Samples of peripheral blood were taken, and for ankylosing spondylitis patients, synovial fluid was collected as well. The research as a whole found: Some motif variants were previously reported in synovial fluid and blood of reactive arthritis patients, suggesting common disease-initiation mechanisms. In peripheral blood, the disease-linked clones were found at relatively low frequencies and had a CD8+ phenotype. According to the report, matched synovial fluid samples from ankylosing spondylitis patients were significantly enriched for the disease-linked clones. A TCR beta motif made up of several highly homologous amino acid variants appeared to be characteristic of blood from ankylosing spondylitis patients.

Instrument on record: Illumina HiSeq 2500. TCR beta libraries were prepared by quantitative 5'-RACE with molecular barcodes. The authors' pipeline ran thus. A new computational method, built on a probabilistic model of VDJ rearrangement, was used to identify disease-linked TCR variants. TCRdb reworked the public reads: Q25 trimming with fastp, MiXCR clone assembly, productive beta chains retained. A single entry per CDR3 protein holds the most common genes and DNA from its merged rows. These V and J calls rely on TCRdb rather than the paper's analysis. This sample is represented by about 540,000 distinct CDR3 sequences; about 13% of them were singletons. 6.8% of the sample comes from the top ten.

The origin of this receptor is a male donor with ankylosing spondylitis. The rearranged chain carries TRBV12-3 or TRBV12-4 and TRBJ2-6; 10 of the junction bases match TRBD1. The sample taken for sequencing was blood, either unsorted or a sorted T cell fraction (not recorded which). The DNA sequence reads TGTGCCATTAAGGGGACAGGGGTGGGCTCTGGGGCCAACGTCCTGACTTTC. The encoded protein is CAIKGTGVGSGANVLTF.